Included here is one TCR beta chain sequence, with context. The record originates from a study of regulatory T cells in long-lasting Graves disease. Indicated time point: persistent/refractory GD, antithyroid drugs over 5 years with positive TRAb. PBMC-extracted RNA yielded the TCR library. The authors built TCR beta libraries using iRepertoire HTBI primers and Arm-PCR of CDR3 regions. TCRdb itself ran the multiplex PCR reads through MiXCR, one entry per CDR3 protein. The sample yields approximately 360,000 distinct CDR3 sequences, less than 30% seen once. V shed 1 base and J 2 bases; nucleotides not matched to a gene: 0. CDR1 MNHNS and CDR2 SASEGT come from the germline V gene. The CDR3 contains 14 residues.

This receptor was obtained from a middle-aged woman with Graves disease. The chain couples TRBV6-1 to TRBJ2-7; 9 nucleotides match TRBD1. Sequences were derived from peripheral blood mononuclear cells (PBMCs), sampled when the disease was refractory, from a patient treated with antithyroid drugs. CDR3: CASSEGTGAYEQYF. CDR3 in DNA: TGTGCCAGCAGTGAAGGGACAGGGGCCTACGAGCAGTACTTC.